This T cell receptor beta chain was captured in a study of T cell repertoires in cytomegalovirus infection (dated by TCRdb to between 2018 and 2021). Background for the entire study: Donor HLA type was relevant to the analysis, because carriage of CMV infection together with the matching HLA type was indicated by public TCR beta signatures. Broader findings and caveats from the paper: In the ex vivo response, HLA-C-restricted CMV-specific TCR beta clonotypes were dominant, and in two of eight donors the single most frequent clonotype came from this HLA-C-restricted group. In both this cohort and an independent roughly 400-donor cohort, the cumulative frequency of public TCR beta family members distinguished carriers of CMV infection plus the relevant HLA type.

Ends trimmed: V by 11 bases, J by 9 bases; bases unmatched to a gene: 15. Measured from the cysteine to the phenylalanine, the CDR3 is 15 residues long. The DNA shown is the 45-base CDR3, in frame from base 1. From a lookup of the germline V gene, CDR1 and CDR2 are MNHNS and SASEGT. This clonotype was seen ten or more times. No antigen is known for it. Nothing much larger sits one base from this clone, and base qualities are not available. Sequencing instrument: Illumina HiSeq 1500. In-frame beta chains were kept once TCRdb had trimmed the public reads at Q25 with fastp and called clones with MiXCR. Entries are consolidated by CDR3 protein sequence, retaining the most common genes and DNA. The sample contains some 220,000 distinct CDR3 sequences, 6% to 8% of them found a single time. 5.5% to 6.5% of the sample lies in the top ten.

The sequence is built from TRBV6-1 and TRBJ2-1, with 11 junctional bases fitting TRBD1. Sample: PBMCs. This TCR was recovered from a human donor in good health (CMV status not recorded). Some clones in this sample may be carry-over from other donors' samples. The CDR3 protein is CALGAGTGGSSEQFF. In nucleotide form, the sequence is TGTGCCCTGGGGGCCGGGACAGGGGGTTCTAGTGAGCAGTTCTTC.